This T cell receptor beta chain was sequenced in a study of cytomegalovirus exposure and HLA in healthy donors. Per the germline V gene, CDR1 is MRHNA and CDR2 is SNTAGT. Trimming shortened V by 5 bases and J by 3 bases, and 10 bases separated the two germline ends. CDR3 length: 14 amino acids. PCR employed 60 Vbeta and 13 Jbeta primers. The protocol was immunoSEQ multiplex PCR, while the TCRdb copy is restricted to in-frame clones and leaves out a portion. Of approximately 100,000 clones in the sample, approximately 80% are singletons; the top ten hold under 3.5%. This clone ranks as medium-sized. Sequenced sample: PBMCs. The clonotype originates from a female donor in good health and CMV-seronegative. The chain recombines TRBV6-4 with TRBJ2-2, with a weak D call TRBD1 (6 bases). The CDR3 is CASSLGADTGELFF. DNA for the CDR3: TGTGCCAGCAGTCTGGGGGCGGACACCGGGGAGCTGTTTTTT.